A single sample gave rise to the 18 T cell receptor beta chains below, sequenced in a study of T cells after yellow fever vaccination. TCRdb fed the 5' RACE reads into MiXCR, producing one record per CDR3 protein. The table has approximately 300,000 distinct CDR3 sequences, approximately 9% seen once. The sequencing used PBMCs, collected on the day of the first yellow fever vaccination. The source is a man aged 18 to 30 who received the YFV17D yellow fever vaccine.

V gene TRBV2 combines with J gene TRBJ2-6; 7 nucleotides agree with TRBD1. Germline assignment: CDR1 SNHLY and CDR2 FYNNEI. The CDR3 extends over 15 amino acids. J was trimmed by 10 bases and V by 4 bases; bases with no gene match: 10. The CDR3 reads CASSGTTGISNVLTF. The CDR3 coding sequence is TGTGCCAGCAGTGGAACGACAGGGATCTCAAACGTCCTGACTTTC.

V and J are TRBV11-2 and TRBJ1-6; D is ambiguous. Per germline, CDR1 SGHAT and CDR2 FQNNGV. The CDR3 consists of 18 residues. Trimming pared 2 bases from V and 3 bases from J, leaving 17 bases between. The CDR3 coding sequence is TGTGCCAGCAGCTTAAGGCTGCTGAATTCCCACTATAATTCACCCCTCCACTTT. This gives the protein CASSLRLLNSHYNSPLHF. Combining the CDR3 with reference TRBV11-2 and TRBJ1-6 gives the whole variable domain EAGVAQSPRYKIIEKRQSVAFWCNPISGHATLYWYQQILGQGPKLLIQFQNNGVVDDSQLPKDRFSAERLKGVDSTLKIQPAKLEDSAVYLCASSLRLLNSHYNSPLHFGNGTRLTVT.

This clonotype was recorded at least ten times. The gene calls are TRBV20-1 and TRBJ2-1; 11 nucleotides line up with TRBD2. The ends lost 0 bases at V and 10 bases at J; junction bases unmatched: 8. Germline V gene sequence: CDR1 DFQATT, CDR2 SNEGSKA (reference sequence). The CDR3 is made up of 15 amino acids. The CDR3 DNA sequence: TGCAGTGCTAGAGATAGTCGACTAGCGGGGACCGAGCAGTTCTTC. Translated: CSARDSRLAGTEQFF.

This clonotype was seen only a few times. The rearrangement links TRBV12-3 or TRBV12-4 to TRBJ2-5; 10 nucleotides align to TRBD2. This CDR3 has 14 amino acids. With V trimmed by 5 bases and J by 4 bases, 4 bases remained unmatched. The CDR3 reads CASSQRGGRETQYF. The CDR3 DNA sequence: TGTGCCAGCAGTCAGCGGGGGGGGAGAGAGACCCAGTACTTC.

V is TRBV30 and J is TRBJ2-7; a possible D gene is TRBD2 (5 bases). V lost 5 bases and J 7 bases, leaving 21 bases between the germline ends. CDR3 length: 14 residues. Germline assignment: CDR1 GTSNPN and CDR2 SVGIG (reference sequence). CDR3 nucleotides: TGTGCCTGGGGAAGAGAGGGCCGCCGCGGGGAGCAGTACTTC. Its protein is CAWGREGRRGEQYF.

At least ten counts were recorded for this clonotype. The chain is built from TRBV5-1 and TRBJ1-6, with D possibly matching TRBD1 (5 bases). The CDR3 contains 13 residues. The V gene lost 5 bases and the J gene lost 7 bases, with 10 bases spanning the gap. Germline lookup yields CDR1 SGHRS and CDR2 YFSETQ. The CDR3 sequence is CASSQGGNSPLHF. The CDR3 DNA follows: TGCGCCAGCAGTCAGGGCGGAAATTCACCCCTCCACTTT.

This clonotype was seen many times. The chain combines TRBV12-3 or TRBV12-4 with TRBJ2-3; D might be TRBD2 (6 bases). The CDR3 sequence is 15 residues long. Trimming shortened V by 5 bases and J by 2 bases, and 14 bases separated the two germline ends. Here the CDR3 DNA reads TGTGCCAGCAGTACCCCGGGACTCTACACAGATACGCAGTATTTT. Its translation: CASSTPGLYTDTQYF.

There are a few counts of this clonotype. The rearrangement joins TRBV12-5 to TRBJ2-2; D possibly corresponds to TRBD2 (6 bases). Germline CDR1 and CDR2: LGHNT and FRNRAP. The CDR3 sequence is 16 residues long. V was trimmed by 1 base and J by 3 bases, leaving 12 bases between them. The CDR3, as DNA: TGTGCTAGTGGTTTGGCCAGGAGGGGATACACCGGGGAGCTGTTTTTT. Its protein product is CASGLARRGYTGELFF.

The V gene is TRBV20-1, the J gene TRBJ2-3; D is possibly TRBD2 (7 bases). The CDR3 is 15 amino acids. V gave up 6 bases and J gave up 4 bases, with 20 bases separating them. Germline V CDR1 and CDR2: DFQATT, SNEGSKA (reference sequence). Here the CDR3 reads CSAPVGGGASDTQYF. CDR3 DNA: TGCAGTGCCCCGGTGGGTGGGGGGGCCTCAGATACGCAGTATTTT.

This clonotype turned up a few times. V and J are TRBV4-2 and TRBJ2-3, with D perhaps being TRBD1 or TRBD2 (6 bases each). Germline CDR1 is LGHNA and CDR2 is YNFKEQ. The V end lost 0 bases, the J end lost 7 bases, and 14 bases lay between the germline ends. There are 15 residues in the CDR3. CDR3 nucleotides: TGTGCCAGCAGCCAAGATCTCCAGGGGAGGAATACGCAGTATTTT. Protein sequence: CASSQDLQGRNTQYF.

This clonotype was seen a handful of times. CDR3: CASSRRQGLIDTQYF. The CDR3, as DNA: TGTGCCAGCAGCCGTAGACAGGGGTTGATAGATACGCAGTATTTT. The chain uses TRBV4-2 and TRBJ2-3, with 8 bases aligning to TRBD1. The germline gives CDR1 LGHNA, CDR2 YNFKEQ. The CDR3 runs 15 residues. The V gene end was trimmed by 4 bases and the J gene end by 5 bases; junction bases not matched to a gene: 8.

The chain recombines TRBV18 with TRBJ2-7; possibly TRBD1 or TRBD2 for D (5 bases each). V was shortened by 3 bases and J by 2 bases, with 8 bases between the two germline ends. CDR1 and CDR2 (germline): KGHSH, LQKENI. The CDR3 has 13 amino acids. In DNA, the CDR3 is TGTGCCAGCTCACCGGGACCGGCCTACGAGCAGTACTTC. As protein: CASSPGPAYEQYF.

The chain combines TRBV7-9 with TRBJ2-1; tentative D call: TRBD2 (6 bases). This CDR3 has 14 amino acids. Trimming cost V 4 bases and J 10 bases, with 17 bases left between them. Germline-derived CDR1 and CDR2 are SEHNR and FQNEAQ (reference sequence). CDR3 sequence reads: CASSYRDSPPEQFF. In nucleotides, the CDR3 is TGTGCCAGCAGCTACCGGGACTCCCCCCCCGAGCAGTTCTTC.

This chain links TRBV20-1 with TRBJ2-7; 7 bases fit TRBD1. This CDR3 is 13 amino acids long. V lost 3 bases, J lost 3 bases, and 5 bases stayed unmatched. Looked up from germline, CDR1 is DFQATT and CDR2 is SNEGSKA (reference sequence). CDR3 region: CSARTTGRYEQYF. The CDR3 bases are TGCAGTGCTAGGACGACAGGGCGCTACGAGCAGTACTTC.

The chain recombines TRBV7-9 with TRBJ2-1, with D tentatively TRBD1 or TRBD2 (6 bases each). The ends were cut back, 6 bases at V and 6 bases at J, with 12 bases in the middle. This CDR3 is built from 13 residues. Germline CDR1 is SEHNR and CDR2 is FQNEAQ (reference sequence). The CDR3, as DNA: TGTGCCAGCAGAACGGAGGGGGGCAATGAGCAGTTCTTC. It codes for CASRTEGGNEQFF.

This clonotype has just a few counts. V usage is TRBV12-3 or TRBV12-4 and J usage is TRBJ1-5, with a tentative D call TRBD1 (5 bases). Trimming took 6 bases from V and 4 from J, leaving 13 bases between them. This CDR3 is 14 amino acids long. The CDR3 here is CASSWGPRNQPQHF. CDR3 nucleotide sequence: TGTGCCAGCAGCTGGGGACCCAGGAATCAGCCCCAGCATTTT.

In this sample, this clonotype turned up a few times. This chain joins TRBV24-1 and TRBJ1-4; no definite D call. Germline V gene sequence: CDR1 KGHDR, CDR2 SFDVKD. The CDR3 extends over 14 amino acids. Trimming left V 2 bases short and J 8 bases short, with 11 bases between. This chain's CDR3 is CATSDSETGEKLFF. In nucleotides, the CDR3 is TGTGCCACCAGTGATTCGGAAACGGGGGAAAAACTGTTTTTT.

This chain links TRBV9 with TRBJ1-2; D ambiguous. V was cut by 0 bases and J by 2 bases, with 14 bases left in between. Germline V gene data show CDR1 as SGDLS and CDR2 as YYNGEE. This CDR3 is 16 amino acids long. For the CDR3, the DNA is TGTGCCAGCAGCGTAGACCCCCTCCGGCCCAACTATGGCTACACCTTC. Translation: CASSVDPLRPNYGYTF.